The clone carrying this T cell receptor beta chain was counted a single time. The target antigen is unknown. The CDR3 consists of 14 residues. Trimming at V came to 6 bases and at J to 3 bases, leaving 7 bases not matched to a gene. Germline V lookup: CDR1 MNHEY, CDR2 SMNVEV (reference sequence). Profiling relied on immunoSEQ multiplex PCR, and the TCRdb table lists in-frame clones only, not all of them. Of some 200,000 clones in the sample, over 60% were seen once. This sample is part of a study of cytotoxic CD8 clonotypes in ibrutinib-treated CLL. Study-wide findings and caveats: Age-matched healthy donor levels were exceeded by baseline clonality, which tracked circulating CD8+ T-cell counts.

The genes are TRBV27 and TRBJ2-7; TRBD2 agrees at 8 bases. Sequencing used PBMCs, obtained after 24 months of ibrutinib treatment. This TCR was sampled from a human donor with chronic lymphocytic leukemia. The CDR3 loop is CASSPIAGNYEQYF. The CDR3 region has the DNA TGTGCCAGCAGCCCGATAGCGGGGAACTACGAGCAGTACTTC.